The present T cell receptor beta chain was sequenced within a study of regulatory T cells in long-lasting Graves disease. J gave up 0 bases and V 5 bases, and 8 bases lay outside the gene matches. CDR3 size: 17 residues. Looked up from germline, CDR1 is MNHEY and CDR2 is SMNVEV (reference sequence). Documented time point: newly diagnosed GD, antithyroid drugs for less than 3 months. Construction of the TCR library relied on RNA isolated from PBMCs. The authors drew 8.5 to 9 milliliters of peripheral blood into EDTA tubes. Whole-study findings and limits: It was in persistent disease that TRBV28, TRBJ1-2 and TRBJ2-5 were favored.

According to the study, TCR beta libraries were built with iRepertoire HTBI primers and CDR3-region Arm-PCR. TCRdb passed the multiplex PCR reads through MiXCR, listing each CDR3 protein once. The data hold 500,000 or so distinct CDR3 sequences, with 16% observed a single time. This clonotype occurred a few times. The antigen is unknown. Separately, the same data were catalogued under a study of T cells in Graves' hyperthyroidism and ophthalmopathy. From that paper: The primer set for the first-round RT-PCR of the TCR CDR3 was HTBI. Blood also contained most expanded thyroid clonotypes above 0.001.

The chain is built from TRBV27 and TRBJ2-1; 9 bases are a match to TRBD2. This TCR was recovered from a middle-aged man with Graves disease. The source material was peripheral blood mononuclear cells (PBMCs), sampled at new diagnosis, from a patient treated with antithyroid drugs. The CDR3 DNA is TGTGCCAGCAGTACATTAGCGGGAGTTAGCTCCTACAATGAGCAGTTCTTC. This gives the protein CASSTLAGVSSYNEQFF.